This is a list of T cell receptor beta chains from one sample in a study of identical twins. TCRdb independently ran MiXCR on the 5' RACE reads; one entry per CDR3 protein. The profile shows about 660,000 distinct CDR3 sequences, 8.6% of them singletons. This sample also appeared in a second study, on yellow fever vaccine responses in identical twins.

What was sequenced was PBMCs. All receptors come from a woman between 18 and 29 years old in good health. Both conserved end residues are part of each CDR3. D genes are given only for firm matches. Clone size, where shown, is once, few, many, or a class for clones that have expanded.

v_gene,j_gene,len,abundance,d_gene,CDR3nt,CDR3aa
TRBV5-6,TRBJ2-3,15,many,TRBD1,TGTGCCAGCAGCCGCGGGACAGGGGTATCAGATACGCAGTATTTT,CASSRGTGVSDTQYF
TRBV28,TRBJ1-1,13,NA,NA,TGTGCCAGCAGTTTTCGCGGGAGCTCTGAAGCTTTCTTT,CASSFRGSSEAFF
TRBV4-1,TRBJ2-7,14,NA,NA,TGCGCCAGCAGCCAAGGGACCCGGTCCTACGAGCAGTACTTC,CASSQGTRSYEQYF
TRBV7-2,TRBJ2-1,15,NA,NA,TGTGCCAGCAGCCCTCGTGGGGGAAACTACAATGAGCAGTTCTTC,CASSPRGGNYNEQFF
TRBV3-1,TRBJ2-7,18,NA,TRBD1,TGTGCCAGCAGCCAAGACCCAGATACAGGGGGCTCAACATACGAGCAGTACTTC,CASSQDPDTGGSTYEQYF
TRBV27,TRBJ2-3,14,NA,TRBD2,TGTGCCAGCAGTTTCCGGGGGGAAACAGATACGCAGTATTTT,CASSFRGETDTQYF
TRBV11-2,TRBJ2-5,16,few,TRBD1,TGTGCCAGCAGCTATGAGGGACAGACTTTACAAGAGACCCAGTACTTC,CASSYEGQTLQETQYF
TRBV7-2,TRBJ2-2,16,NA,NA,TGTGCCAGCACCCCATCCGTATCGGCGGGCACCGGGGAGCTGTTTTTT,CASTPSVSAGTGELFF
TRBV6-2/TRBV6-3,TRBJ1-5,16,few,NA,TGTGCCAGCAGTTACCTATCGGGGCTGACAGTCCAGCCCCAGCATTTT,CASSYLSGLTVQPQHF
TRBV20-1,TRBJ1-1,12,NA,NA,TGCAGTGCTTCCCCCGGTGGGCCGGTATCTTTCTTT,CSASPGGPVSFF
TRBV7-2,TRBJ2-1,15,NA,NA,TGTGCCAGCAGCTTAGTGCAGACTAGAAACAATGAGCAGTTCTTC,CASSLVQTRNNEQFF
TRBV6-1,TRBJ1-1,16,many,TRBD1,TGTGCCAGCAGTGATCCCGGGACAGGGGTGTGGACTGAAGCTTTCTTT,CASSDPGTGVWTEAFF
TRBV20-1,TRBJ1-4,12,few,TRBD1,TGCAGCGGAACAGGGGGGGATGAAAAACTGTTTTTT,CSGTGGDEKLFF
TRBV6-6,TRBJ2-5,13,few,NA,TGTGCCAGCACCCATGCGGGGATTGAGACCCAGTACTTC,CASTHAGIETQYF
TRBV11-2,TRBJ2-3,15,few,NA,TGTGCCAGCAGCTTGAGCCGGGGGGCGACAGATACGCAGTATTTT,CASSLSRGATDTQYF